The sequence of this TCR beta chain was determined in a study of shared clonotypes between healthy human individuals. Study in general: Aged 18 to 49, the donors were a couple of women and a few men.

Using immunoSEQ multiplex PCR, the repertoire was profiled, and TCRdb retains in-frame clones only, with some absent. The top ten hold around 0.45% of the sample, which has 1.5 million to 1.9 million clones, about 98% seen once. From germline, CDR1 is SGHRS and CDR2 YFSETQ. The CDR3 totals 13 residues. The V end was cut by 6 bases, the J end by 3 bases, with 13 bases between. A note on this clone: Antigen unknown.

Broader study findings: Clonotypes shared by all four donors outscored non-shared clonotypes in generation probability. In having few donors, the study represented limited genetic and exposure-history diversity.

The chain employs TRBV5-1 and TRBJ2-7; the D call may be TRBD1 or TRBD2 (6 bases each). Sequencing input: naive CD4+ T cells sorted from blood. Subset reported: CD45RA+ positively selected. This sequence was found in a young man in good health. The CDR3 sequence: CASKEGEDYEQYF. In DNA, the CDR3 is TGCGCCAGCAAGGAGGGGGAAGACTACGAGCAGTACTTC.